Listed below are T cell receptor beta chains from one sample, sequenced in a study of neurological immune-mediated disorders. Each CDR3 protein is one row after TCRdb ran MiXCR on the 5' RACE reads. The sample includes tens of thousands of distinct CDR3 sequences, around 14% of them seen just once. The sample taken for sequencing was PBMCs. These receptors all stem from a woman aged 45-59 years with HTLV-1-associated myelopathy (HAM/TSP). Each CDR3 is given without its conserved first and last residue.

j_gene,v_gene,CDR3aa
TRBJ1-1,TRBV7-2,ASSPRRGNTEAF
TRBJ1-4,TRBV3-1,ASSLRTGWEKLF
TRBJ1-2,TRBV20-1,SARPGTALYGYT
TRBJ2-1,TRBV7-7,ASSLEGRGEQF
TRBJ2-1,TRBV7-2,ASSRSGGTISPYNEQF
TRBJ2-2,TRBV27,ASSPQGIRAGELF
TRBJ1-5,TRBV7-2,ASSLAGSGANQPQH
TRBJ2-5,TRBV12-3/TRBV12-4,ASSLGQAGYQETQY
TRBJ1-2,TRBV7-2,ASSLDREGGYT
TRBJ1-4,TRBV7-8,ASSPDQHEKLF
TRBJ2-2,TRBV6-6,ASGGANTGELF
TRBJ1-6,TRBV6-5,ASRLGQVNSPLH
TRBJ1-6,TRBV20-1,SAMGVNSPLH
TRBJ1-2,TRBV29-1,SVERQTTNYGYT
TRBJ2-2,TRBV10-3,AISPRGQDTGELF
TRBJ2-3,TRBV5-1,ASSFGVPSTDTQY
TRBJ1-5,TRBV24-1,ATSDPASNQPQH
TRBJ1-6,TRBV9,ASSVGPVGIASYNSPLH
TRBJ2-1,TRBV20-1,SAAYPRQVGNEQF
TRBJ2-3,TRBV5-1,ASSLDGDSSTDTQY
TRBJ1-4,TRBV7-2,ASSLVGATNEKLF
TRBJ2-2,TRBV20-1,SAQGSGGGDAGELF
TRBJ1-1,TRBV7-7,ASSPQGSTEAF
TRBJ2-1,TRBV6-6,ASSLGRSHRESSYNEQF
TRBJ2-3,TRBV20-1,SAKDRVGLKTDTQY
TRBJ1-5,TRBV12-3/TRBV12-4,ASRGTNQPQH
TRBJ1-5,TRBV20-1,SVRDGQGARNQPQH
TRBJ2-1,TRBV20-1,SAGEQF
TRBJ2-7,TRBV20-1,SARGLAGGYEQY
TRBJ2-2,TRBV12-3/TRBV12-4,ASSFRQGKTGELF
TRBJ2-6,TRBV14,ASSQVWGQFSGANVLT
TRBJ1-4,TRBV5-1,ASSLEGQAAEKLF
TRBJ1-3,TRBV5-1,ASSLEERGRMSGNTIY
TRBJ2-3,TRBV5-4,ASSSGLAGTDTQY
TRBJ1-2,TRBV6-5,ASSYKQGAGGGYT
TRBJ1-1,TRBV21-1,ASSIPGANTEAF
TRBJ1-1,TRBV12-3/TRBV12-4,ASSSPQGMNTEAF
TRBJ2-6,TRBV24-1,ATSAKGGTGANVLT
TRBJ2-5,TRBV4-3,ASSQDWDTRETQY
TRBJ2-4,TRBV20-1,SARDLAGEVNIQY
TRBJ1-1,TRBV6-5,ASSPNRLNTEAF
TRBJ1-3,TRBV5-1,ASSTDRGPGNTIY
TRBJ1-2,TRBV27,ASSLKQGGTYGYT
TRBJ1-4,TRBV15,ATEYRGSSVPFNEKLF
TRBJ1-1,TRBV27,ASREAGGTEAF
TRBJ2-5,TRBV24-1,ATQIGGTEEETQY
TRBJ1-6,TRBV13,ASSFRGSSYNSPLH
TRBJ2-1,TRBV5-6,ASSLEKGLRDEQF
TRBJ1-2,TRBV5-1,ASTQPGTGVYGYT